Following are 4 T cell receptor beta chains from one sample sequenced in a study of T cells after yellow fever vaccination. Each CDR3 protein gets one entry after TCRdb re-called the 5' RACE reads with MiXCR. The data hold tens of thousands of distinct CDR3 sequences, with about 6.6% observed a single time. The specimen comprised CD8+ T cells sorted from PBMCs, sampled around 5 days after the first yellow fever vaccination. The origin of the receptors is a man younger than 35 who received the YFV17D yellow fever vaccine.

This clonotype was seen ten or more times. V is TRBV12-3 or TRBV12-4 and J is TRBJ1-2; D is ambiguous. V lost 8 bases and J 6 bases, leaving 25 bases between the germline ends. The CDR3 extends over 16 amino acids. CDR3 in amino acids: CASYKGFSVERDGYTF. The CDR3 DNA reads TGTGCCAGCTACAAAGGGTTTTCAGTGGAAAGGGATGGCTACACCTTC.

This clonotype was observed a few times. This rearrangement joins TRBV7-8 to TRBJ2-7; maybe TRBD2 (5 bases). This CDR3 has 14 residues. Germline V gene lookup returns CDR1 SGHVS and CDR2 FQNEAQ. Trimming took 1 base from V and 5 from J, leaving 12 bases between them. CDR3: CASSLDGVGNEQYF. CDR3 bases: TGTGCCAGCAGCTTAGACGGGGTCGGCAACGAGCAGTACTTC. Variable domain in full (rest from reference TRBV7-8 and TRBJ2-7): GAGVSQSPRYKVAKRGQDVALRCDPISGHVSLFWYQQALGQGPEFLTYFQNEAQLDKSGLPSDRFFAERPEGSVSTLKIQRTQQEDSAVYLCASSLDGVGNEQYFGPGTRLTVT.

This clonotype appeared many times. J is TRBJ2-5 and V is TRBV4-1; D remains unclear. V was trimmed by 3 bases and J by 5 bases, leaving 10 bases between them. This CDR3 is built from 13 residues. CDR1 is MGHRA and CDR2 is YSYEKL in the germline V gene. The DNA of the CDR3 is TGCGCCAGCAGCCAGTTACTTCGGGAGACCCAGTACTTC. Translation: CASSQLLRETQYF.

This clonotype was seen a handful of times. V gene TRBV11-2 combines with J gene TRBJ1-5; D is uncertain. Trimming stripped 5 bases from V and 7 bases from J, with 12 bases between. The CDR3 contains 13 residues. Germline assignment: CDR1 SGHAT and CDR2 FQNNGV. CDR3 sequence (DNA): TGTGCCAGCAGCCCAGAGGTGTGGCAGCCCCAGCATTTT. It yields the protein CASSPEVWQPQHF.